This T cell receptor (beta chain) stems from a study of cytomegalovirus exposure and HLA in healthy donors. V shed 4 bases, J shed 0 bases, and the junction held 5 bases outside the gene matches. There are 15 residues in the CDR3. Germline V CDR1 and CDR2: SGHNT, YYREEE (reference sequence). Use of 60 Vbeta and 13 Jbeta primers characterized the PCR. Profiled with immunoSEQ multiplex PCR; TCRdb holds only in-frame clones, not every one. In the table there are around 130,000 clones, approximately 80% of which are singletons. The sample was PBMCs. This receptor was taken from a boy aged 2-9 years in good health and CMV-seronegative. The chain joins TRBV5-4 to TRBJ1-2; 8 nucleotides align to TRBD1. The CDR3 sequence is CASSALQGANYGYTF. The DNA of the CDR3 is TGTGCCAGCAGCGCTTTACAGGGGGCTAACTATGGCTACACCTTC. Full variable domain (outside the CDR3, taken from reference TRBV5-4 and TRBJ1-2): ETGVTQSPTHLIKTRGQQVTLRCSSQSGHNTVSWYQQALGQGPQFIFQYYREEENGRGNFPPRFSGLQFPNYSSELNVNALELDDSALYLCASSALQGANYGYTFGSGTRLTVV.